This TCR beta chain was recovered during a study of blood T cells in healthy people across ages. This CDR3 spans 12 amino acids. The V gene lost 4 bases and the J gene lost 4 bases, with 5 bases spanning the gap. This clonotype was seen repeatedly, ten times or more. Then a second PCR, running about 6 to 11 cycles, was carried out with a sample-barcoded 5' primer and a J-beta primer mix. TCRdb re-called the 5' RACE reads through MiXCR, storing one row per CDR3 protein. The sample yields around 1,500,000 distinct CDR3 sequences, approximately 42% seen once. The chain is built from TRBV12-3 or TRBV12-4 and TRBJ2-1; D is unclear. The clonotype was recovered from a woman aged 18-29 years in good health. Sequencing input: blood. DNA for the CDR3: TGTGCCAGCAGTTCCCGATACAATGAGCAGTTCTTC. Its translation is CASSSRYNEQFF.